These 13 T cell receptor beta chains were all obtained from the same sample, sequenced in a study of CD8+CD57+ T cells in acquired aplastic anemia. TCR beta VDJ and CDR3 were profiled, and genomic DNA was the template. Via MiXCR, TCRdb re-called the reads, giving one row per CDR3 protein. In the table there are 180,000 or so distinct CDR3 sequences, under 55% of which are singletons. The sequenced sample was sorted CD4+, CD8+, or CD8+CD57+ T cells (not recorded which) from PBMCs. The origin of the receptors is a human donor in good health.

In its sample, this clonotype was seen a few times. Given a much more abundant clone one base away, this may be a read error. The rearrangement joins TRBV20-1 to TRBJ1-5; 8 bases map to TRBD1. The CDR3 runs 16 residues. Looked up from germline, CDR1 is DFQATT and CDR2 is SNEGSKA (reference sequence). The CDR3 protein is CSARDWGQAPNQLQHF. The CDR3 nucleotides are TGCAGTGCTAGAGATTGGGGACAGGCGCCCAATCAGCTCCAGCATTTT.

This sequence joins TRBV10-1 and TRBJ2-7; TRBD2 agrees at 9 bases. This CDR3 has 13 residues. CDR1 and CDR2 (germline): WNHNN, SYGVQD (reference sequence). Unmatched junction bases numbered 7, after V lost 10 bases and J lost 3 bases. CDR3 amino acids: CANTIAGVYEQYF. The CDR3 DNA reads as TGCGCCAATACGATAGCGGGAGTCTACGAGCAGTACTTC.

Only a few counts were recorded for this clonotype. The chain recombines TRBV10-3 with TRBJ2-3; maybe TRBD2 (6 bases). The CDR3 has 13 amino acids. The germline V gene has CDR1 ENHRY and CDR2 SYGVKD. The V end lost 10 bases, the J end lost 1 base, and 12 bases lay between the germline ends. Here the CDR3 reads CASGLPGTDTQYF. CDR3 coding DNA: TGTGCCAGCGGACTACCTGGCACAGATACGCAGTATTTT.

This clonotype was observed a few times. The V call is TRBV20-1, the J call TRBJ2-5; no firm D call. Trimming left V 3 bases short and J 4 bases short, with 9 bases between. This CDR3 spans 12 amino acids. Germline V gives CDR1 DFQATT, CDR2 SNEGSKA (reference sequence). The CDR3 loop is CSASSQLETQYF. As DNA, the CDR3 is TGCAGTGCTAGCAGTCAGCTAGAGACCCAGTACTTC.

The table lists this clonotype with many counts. The CDR3 bases are TGCAGCGTAGAGAGGGGACTAGCGGGAACCTACAATGAGCAGTTCTTC. Translation: CSVERGLAGTYNEQFF. This chain joins TRBV29-1 and TRBJ2-1, with 13 bases identical to TRBD2. The V gene's germline CDR1 is SQVTM and CDR2 ANQGSEA. V shed 6 bases, J shed 2 bases, and the junction held 7 bases outside the gene matches. This CDR3 is 16 amino acids long.

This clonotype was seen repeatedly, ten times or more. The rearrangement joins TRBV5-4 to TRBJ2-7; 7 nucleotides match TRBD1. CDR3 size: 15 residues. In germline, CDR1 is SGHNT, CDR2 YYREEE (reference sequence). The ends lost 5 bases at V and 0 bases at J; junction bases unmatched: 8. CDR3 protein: CASSSDRASSYEQYF. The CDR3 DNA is TGTGCCAGCAGTTCAGACAGGGCCAGCTCCTACGAGCAGTACTTC.

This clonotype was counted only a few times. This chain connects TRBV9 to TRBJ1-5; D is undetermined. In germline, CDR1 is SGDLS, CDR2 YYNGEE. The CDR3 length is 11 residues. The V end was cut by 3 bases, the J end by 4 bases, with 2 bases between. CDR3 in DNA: TGTGCCAGCAGCGCTAATCAGCCCCAGCATTTT. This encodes CASSANQPQHF.

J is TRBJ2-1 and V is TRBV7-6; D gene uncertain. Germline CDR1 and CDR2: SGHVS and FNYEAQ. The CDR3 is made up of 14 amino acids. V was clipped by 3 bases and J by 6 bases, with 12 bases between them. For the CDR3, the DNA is TGTGCCAGCAGCTTTCGTGCCCCCAGCAATGAGCAGTTCTTC. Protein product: CASSFRAPSNEQFF.

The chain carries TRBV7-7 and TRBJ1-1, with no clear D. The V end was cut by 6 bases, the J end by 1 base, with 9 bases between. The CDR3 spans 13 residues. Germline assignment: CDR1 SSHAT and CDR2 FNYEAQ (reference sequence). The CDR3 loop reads CASSPDSNTEAFF. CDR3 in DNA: TGTGCCAGCAGTCCCGACTCGAACACTGAAGCTTTCTTT.

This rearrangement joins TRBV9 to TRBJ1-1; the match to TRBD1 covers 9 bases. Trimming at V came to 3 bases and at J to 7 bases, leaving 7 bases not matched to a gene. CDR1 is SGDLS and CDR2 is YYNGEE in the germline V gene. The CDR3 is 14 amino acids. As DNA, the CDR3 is TGTGCCAGCAGCGCTAAACAGGGGGCAGTTGAAGCTTTCTTT. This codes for CASSAKQGAVEAFF.

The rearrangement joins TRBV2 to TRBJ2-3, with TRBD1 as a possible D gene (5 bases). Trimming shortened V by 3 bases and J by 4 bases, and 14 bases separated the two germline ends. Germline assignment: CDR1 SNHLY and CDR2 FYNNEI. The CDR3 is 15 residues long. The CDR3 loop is CASSDSWGPADTQYF. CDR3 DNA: TGTGCCAGCAGTGATAGTTGGGGCCCCGCAGATACGCAGTATTTT.

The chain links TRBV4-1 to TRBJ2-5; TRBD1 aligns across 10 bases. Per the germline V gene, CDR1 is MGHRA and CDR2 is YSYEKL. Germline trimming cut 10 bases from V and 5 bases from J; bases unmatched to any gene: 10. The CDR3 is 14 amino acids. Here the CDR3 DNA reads TGCGCCACCACCGCGCGGGACAGGGGCGAGACCCAGTACTTC. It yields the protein CATTARDRGETQYF.

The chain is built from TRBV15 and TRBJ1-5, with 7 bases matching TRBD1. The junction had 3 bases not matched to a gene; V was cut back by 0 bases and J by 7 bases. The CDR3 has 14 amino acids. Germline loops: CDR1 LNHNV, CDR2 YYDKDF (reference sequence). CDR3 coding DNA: TGTGCCACCAGCAGAGACAGGGGGGGACAGCCCCAGCATTTT. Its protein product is CATSRDRGGQPQHF.